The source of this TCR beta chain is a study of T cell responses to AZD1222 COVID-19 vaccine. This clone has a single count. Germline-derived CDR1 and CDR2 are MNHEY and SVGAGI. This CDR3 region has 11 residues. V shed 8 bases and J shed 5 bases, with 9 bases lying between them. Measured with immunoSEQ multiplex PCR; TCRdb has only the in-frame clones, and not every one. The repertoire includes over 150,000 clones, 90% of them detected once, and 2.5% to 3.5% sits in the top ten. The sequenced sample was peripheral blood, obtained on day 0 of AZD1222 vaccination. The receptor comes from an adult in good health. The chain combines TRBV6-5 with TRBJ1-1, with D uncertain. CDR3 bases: TGTGCCAGCTTTCGGACGACTGAAGCTTTCTTT. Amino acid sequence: CASFRTTEAFF.